This T cell receptor beta chain was retrieved from a study of tumor and adjacent non-tumor tissue in lung cancer. Overall study context: Aged about 31 to 76 years, patients included approximately 11 men and a few women with stage I to III disease.

As regards this clonotype: At one of its ends the junction is not consistent with the germline gene, which may arise from a read error.

Three rounds of nested PCR, following a modified ARM-PCR protocol, produced the TCRbeta library. In TCRdb, the multiplex PCR reads were re-called with MiXCR into one record per CDR3 protein. The sample lists about 78,000 distinct CDR3 sequences; 80% to 85% were seen once. CDR1 is SQVTM, CDR2 ANQGSEA, per germline. This CDR3 is built from 11 residues. RNA was extracted from bulk tissue without any cell sorting. This TCR was sampled from a woman between 50 and 59 years old with non-small cell lung cancer. Sequenced material: lung tumor tissue. This chain joins TRBV29-1 and TRBJ1-2, with unresolved D. CDR3 sequence reads: CSIEGNYGYTF. Here the CDR3 DNA reads TGCAGCATTGAAGGGAACTATGGTTACACCTTC.